These 28 T cell receptor beta chains originate from one sample sequenced in a study of T-cell memory formation after mild COVID-19. TCRdb reanalysed the 5' RACE reads using MiXCR and keeps one entry per CDR3 protein. The sample records about 440,000 distinct CDR3 sequences, roughly 20% being singletons. Material for sequencing was PBMCs or a T cell subset sorted from them (not recorded which). Source of these receptors: an adult woman who had mild COVID-19 (a few samples of this study predate the infection). Cell type and time point are not known.

The chain joins TRBV13 to TRBJ2-7; 12 positions agree with TRBD1. Looked up from germline, CDR1 is PRHDT and CDR2 is FYEKMQ (reference sequence). With 4 bases clipped from V and 5 bases from J, the junction kept 3 bases outside the gene matches. CDR3 length equals 14 residues. The CDR3, as DNA: TGTGCCAGCAGCTGGGGACAGGGGGCAAACGAGCAGTACTTC. Translating it yields CASSWGQGANEQYF.

This chain joins TRBV12-3 or TRBV12-4 and TRBJ2-5; 7 nucleotides align to TRBD1. The CDR3 spans 16 residues. With V trimmed by 4 bases and J by 2 bases, 10 bases remained unmatched. The CDR3 spells CASSSRQGKGQETQYF. DNA of the CDR3: TGTGCCAGCAGTTCGAGACAGGGAAAGGGACAAGAGACCCAGTACTTC.

In its sample, this clonotype was seen a few times. The chain couples TRBV6-5 to TRBJ2-2, with 9 bases identical to TRBD1. Per germline, CDR1 MNHEY and CDR2 SVGAGI. This CDR3 spans 15 amino acids. V lost 6 bases and J lost 7; bases outside the gene matches: 9. CDR3 nucleotide sequence: TGTGCCAGCAGCCCAGGACAGGGGAAGAACGGGGAGCTGTTTTTT. Translated, it gives CASSPGQGKNGELFF.

The V call is TRBV6-5, the J call TRBJ2-7; D possibly matches TRBD1 or TRBD2 (5 bases each). Germline V gene data show CDR1 as MNHEY and CDR2 as SVGAGI. Trimming took 0 bases from V and 1 from J, leaving 10 bases between them. The CDR3 loop spans 15 amino acids. This CDR3 reads CASSYSLGPSYEQYF. The DNA of the CDR3 is TGTGCCAGCAGTTACTCGTTGGGACCTTCCTACGAGCAGTACTTC.

The table lists this clonotype with a few counts. The rearrangement joins TRBV18 to TRBJ1-4, with TRBD1 matching 8 bases. Unmatched junction bases numbered 3, after V lost 3 bases and J lost 0 bases. Germline V gives CDR1 KGHSH, CDR2 LQKENI. The CDR3 extends over 16 amino acids. The CDR3 coding sequence is TGTGCCAGCTCACCTAGACAGGGGACAACTAATGAAAAACTGTTTTTT. This sequence encodes CASSPRQGTTNEKLFF.

This clonotype was counted only a few times. The chain has TRBV10-2 and TRBJ1-6; 11 bases match TRBD1. V gave up 9 bases and J gave up 7 bases; unmatched junction bases: 5. Germline assignment: CDR1 WSHSY and CDR2 SAAADI. The CDR3 spans 14 residues. In DNA, the CDR3 is TGCGCCAGTAAGGGACAGGGGGACAATTCACCCCTCCACTTT. As protein: CASKGQGDNSPLHF.

This clonotype was recorded a few times. The chain is built from TRBV20-1 and TRBJ2-7; 10 bases are shared with TRBD2. Trimming removed 5 bases from V and 2 bases from J; junction bases left unmatched: 18. CDR1 and CDR2 (germline): DFQATT, SNEGSKA (reference sequence). The length of the CDR3 is 18 residues. CDR3 protein: CSAGAVGSGGTFAYEQYF. For the CDR3, the DNA is TGCAGTGCTGGGGCGGTGGGTAGCGGGGGGACCTTCGCCTACGAGCAGTACTTC.

This clonotype was picked up a small number of times. The V gene is TRBV19, the J gene TRBJ2-7, with D perhaps TRBD1 (7 bases). CDR1 LNHDA and CDR2 SQIVND come from the germline V gene (reference sequence). This CDR3 contains 16 residues. The V gene lost 2 bases and the J gene lost 3 bases, with 17 bases spanning the gap. The DNA for the CDR3 is TGTGCCAGTAGTATACGTCTTCCAGGGGGGCACTACGAGCAGTACTTC. This sequence encodes CASSIRLPGGHYEQYF.

The V gene is TRBV2, the J gene TRBJ2-1, with D possibly being TRBD1 (6 bases). The CDR3 loop spans 14 amino acids. V lost 6 bases, J lost 8 bases, and 17 bases lay in between. Germline CDR1 is SNHLY and CDR2 is FYNNEI. The CDR3 DNA sequence: TGTGCCAGCAGGAAAGACAGGAGTTGGGATGAGCAGTTCTTC. It specifies CASRKDRSWDEQFF.

This clonotype was seen a few times. This chain links TRBV4-1 with TRBJ1-2; no reliable D call. The V end lost 3 bases, the J end lost 5 bases, and 10 bases lay between the germline ends. The length of the CDR3 is 13 residues. Germline CDR1 MGHRA, CDR2 YSYEKL. The CDR3 protein is CASSHTEDYGYTF. The CDR3 DNA reads TGCGCCAGCAGCCACACCGAGGATTATGGCTACACCTTC.

This clonotype was counted between two and nine times. The chain uses TRBV5-1 and TRBJ2-5; 8 nucleotides align to TRBD1. After removal of 0 bases from V and 4 bases from J, the junction contained 5 bases not matched to a gene. The CDR3 has 15 residues. Germline CDR1 and CDR2: SGHRS and YFSETQ. The CDR3 region has the DNA TGCGCCAGCAGCTTGGGAGACAGGGGTGCAGAGACCCAGTACTTC. Encoded protein: CASSLGDRGAETQYF.

V gene TRBV7-9 combines with J gene TRBJ2-7; 7 bases are shared with TRBD2. Germline values: CDR1 SEHNR, CDR2 FQNEAQ (reference sequence). With V trimmed by 2 bases and J by 4 bases, 17 bases remained unmatched. The CDR3 has 18 residues. The CDR3 region is CASSLLPPLGGESYEQYF. The CDR3 DNA follows: TGTGCCAGCAGCTTACTCCCCCCTTTGGGAGGGGAATCATACGAGCAGTACTTC. Drawing the rest from reference TRBV7-9 and TRBJ2-7, the complete variable domain is DTGVSQNPRHKITKRGQNVTFRCDPISEHNRLYWYRQTLGQGPEFLTYFQNEAQLEKSRLLSDRFSAERPKGSFSTLEIQRTEQGDSAMYLCASSLLPPLGGESYEQYFGPGTRLTVT.

The V gene is TRBV6-5, the J gene TRBJ1-2; 8 positions agree with TRBD1. Losses at the gene ends were 9 bases for V and 5 bases for J; bases not matched to a gene: 2. The germline V gene encodes CDR1 MNHEY and CDR2 SVGAGI. CDR3 length: 11 amino acids. The CDR3 protein is CASRQGYGYTF. CDR3 DNA: TGTGCCAGTCGACAGGGGTATGGCTACACCTTC.

V is TRBV5-1 and J is TRBJ1-1; D not resolved. Germline V gene lookup returns CDR1 SGHRS and CDR2 YFSETQ. Trimming took 2 bases from V and 1 from J, leaving 9 bases between them. The CDR3 loop spans 14 amino acids. Here the CDR3 reads CASSFALENTEAFF. Here the CDR3 DNA reads TGCGCCAGCAGCTTTGCCTTAGAGAACACTGAAGCTTTCTTT.

This clonotype was counted a few times. CDR3 in amino acids: CASSLGYRYETGNEQFF. The CDR3 DNA reads TGTGCCAGCAGCTTGGGTTACAGGTATGAAACTGGCAATGAGCAGTTCTTC. This chain connects TRBV5-5 to TRBJ2-1; perhaps TRBD1 as D (5 bases). Germline V gene data show CDR1 as SGHKS and CDR2 as YYEKEE (reference sequence). The CDR3 has 17 amino acids. The germline V and J ends were trimmed by 0 bases and 6 bases, with 19 bases remaining between them.

This clonotype was detected a few times. The chain has TRBV7-2 and TRBJ2-1, with 8 bases identical to TRBD2. The germline CDR1 and CDR2 sequences are SGHTA and FQGNSA. This CDR3 region has 21 residues. J was trimmed by 7 bases and V by 3 bases; bases with no gene match: 26. The DNA for the CDR3 is TGTGCCAGCAGCTTTCCGTGGGCGGGAGGAAGGGCCCCGTTTGGGAGGAATGAGCAGTTCTTC. Translation: CASSFPWAGGRAPFGRNEQFF.

In this sample, this clonotype turned up a few times. This chain joins TRBV5-1 and TRBJ2-5, with a possible D match to TRBD1 (6 bases). The CDR3 covers 15 residues. V shed 1 base and J shed 0 bases, with 10 bases lying between them. Per germline, CDR1 SGHRS and CDR2 YFSETQ. The CDR3 region is CASSLTGTYQETQYF. The CDR3 nucleotides are TGCGCCAGCAGCTTGACAGGGACGTACCAAGAGACCCAGTACTTC.

This clonotype was observed a handful of times. The chain recombines TRBV19 with TRBJ1-6; perhaps TRBD1 as D (5 bases). The CDR3 contains 13 residues. Germline assignment: CDR1 LNHDA and CDR2 SQIVND (reference sequence). Trimming removed 3 bases at V and 7 bases at J, with 7 bases between. This CDR3 is CASSMGGNSPLHF. CDR3 coding DNA: TGTGCCAGTAGTATGGGGGGAAATTCACCCCTCCACTTT.

The chain combines TRBV24-1 with TRBJ2-5; weak D call: TRBD1 (6 bases). CDR3 length: 15 residues. Germline values: CDR1 KGHDR, CDR2 SFDVKD. The V end was cut by 2 bases, the J end by 5 bases, with 14 bases between. CDR3 sequence (DNA): TGTGCCACCAGTGATTCGCCAGGGGTAATCGAGACCCAGTACTTC. Translation gives CATSDSPGVIETQYF.

The CDR3 DNA reads as TGCAGTGCTAGAGTGCCTAGCGGGGGTTACGAGCAGTACTTC. It specifies CSARVPSGGYEQYF. The V gene is TRBV20-1, the J gene TRBJ2-7, with TRBD2 matching 10 bases. Germline V gene sequence: CDR1 DFQATT, CDR2 SNEGSKA (reference sequence). The CDR3 spans 14 residues. Trimming removed 1 base from V and 4 bases from J; junction bases left unmatched: 4.

This clonotype has more than one count but fewer than ten. The chain is built from TRBV2 and TRBJ1-6; D ambiguous. The V and J ends lost 6 bases and 6 bases respectively, with 9 bases between them. In germline, CDR1 is SNHLY, CDR2 FYNNEI. CDR3 length equals 13 residues. The CDR3 DNA reads TGTGCCAGCAGGGAGGATTTTAATTCACCCCTCCACTTT. It yields the protein CASREDFNSPLHF.

This clonotype was detected ten times or more. V is TRBV6-5 and J is TRBJ1-5; TRBD1 is a possible D gene (5 bases). Germline loops: CDR1 MNHEY, CDR2 SVGAGI. V was cut by 6 bases and J by 0 bases, with 12 bases left in between. The CDR3 consists of 15 residues. CDR3 coding DNA: TGTGCCAGCAGGCCTGACAGTTATAGCAATCAGCCCCAGCATTTT. Translated, it gives CASRPDSYSNQPQHF.

In this sample, this clonotype turned up many times. The chain combines TRBV7-2 with TRBJ1-5, with D possibly being TRBD1 (6 bases). The V gene lost 7 bases and the J gene lost 7 bases, with 14 bases spanning the gap. The CDR3 extends over 13 amino acids. Germline values: CDR1 SGHTA, CDR2 FQGNSA. The CDR3 region is CASTEGGTQPQHF. CDR3 nucleotides: TGTGCCAGCACGGAGGGGGGGACACAGCCCCAGCATTTT.

J is TRBJ2-3 and V is TRBV24-1; 11 bases line up with TRBD2. Germline V lookup: CDR1 KGHDR, CDR2 SFDVKD. The CDR3 has 17 amino acids. The ends lost 3 bases at V and 5 bases at J; junction bases unmatched: 9. The CDR3 region is CATSDPLAGEYKDTQYF. CDR3 DNA sequence: TGTGCCACCAGTGATCCACTAGCGGGAGAGTATAAAGATACGCAGTATTTT.

The rearrangement joins TRBV5-1 to TRBJ2-3; D unclear. Trimming pared 6 bases from V and 4 bases from J, leaving 9 bases between. The germline gives CDR1 SGHRS, CDR2 YFSETQ. The CDR3 loop spans 12 amino acids. The CDR3 here is CASTVDADTQYF. The CDR3, as DNA: TGCGCCAGCACAGTGGATGCAGATACGCAGTATTTT. The whole variable domain, remainder taken from reference TRBV5-1 and TRBJ2-3, is KAGVTQTPRYLIKTRGQQVTLSCSPISGHRSVSWYQQTPGQGLQFLFEYFSETQRNKGNFPGRFSGRQFSNSRSEMNVSTLELGDSALYLCASTVDADTQYFGPGTRLTVL.

The V gene is TRBV20-1, the J gene TRBJ1-6; 7 bases match TRBD1. Germline V gives CDR1 DFQATT, CDR2 SNEGSKA (reference sequence). The trim removed 3 bases at V and 6 bases at J, leaving 8 bases unmatched. The CDR3 contains 15 residues. The CDR3 DNA follows: TGCAGTGCTAGCGATACAGGGGCTCCTAATTCACCCCTCCACTTT. Protein: CSASDTGAPNSPLHF.

The V call is TRBV27, the J call TRBJ1-4; D remains unclear. V was shortened by 0 bases and J by 12 bases, with 17 bases between the two germline ends. The CDR3 is made up of 15 amino acids. CDR1 and CDR2 from the germline V gene are MNHEY and SMNVEV (reference sequence). CDR3 residues: CASSLSWRAVEELFF. The CDR3 DNA reads as TGTGCCAGCAGTTTATCTTGGCGTGCCGTTGAGGAACTGTTTTTT.

J is TRBJ2-5 and V is TRBV29-1; 7 nucleotides agree with TRBD2. The V and J ends lost 6 bases and 2 bases, in that order; junction bases with no gene match: 6. The CDR3 loop spans 13 amino acids. Germline V lookup: CDR1 SQVTM, CDR2 ANQGSEA. CDR3 sequence reads: CSVNLAVQETQYF. DNA for the CDR3: TGCAGCGTGAATCTAGCGGTACAAGAGACCCAGTACTTC.